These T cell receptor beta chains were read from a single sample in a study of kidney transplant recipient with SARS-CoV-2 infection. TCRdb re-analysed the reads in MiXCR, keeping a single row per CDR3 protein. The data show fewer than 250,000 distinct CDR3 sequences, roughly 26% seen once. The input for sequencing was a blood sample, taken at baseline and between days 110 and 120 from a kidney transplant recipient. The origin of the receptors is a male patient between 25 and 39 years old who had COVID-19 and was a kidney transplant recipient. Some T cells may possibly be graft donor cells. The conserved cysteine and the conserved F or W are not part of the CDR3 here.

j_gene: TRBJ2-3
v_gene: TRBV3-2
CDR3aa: ASSRGGDTDTQY

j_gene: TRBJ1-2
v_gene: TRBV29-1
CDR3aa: SVERTGEYNYGYT

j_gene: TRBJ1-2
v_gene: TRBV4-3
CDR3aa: ASSTLGGRRKTYGYT

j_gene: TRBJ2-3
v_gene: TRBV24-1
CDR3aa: ATSDFAAGAASTGTQY

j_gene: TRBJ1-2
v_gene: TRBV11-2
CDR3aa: ASGGKRTSRKTYGYT

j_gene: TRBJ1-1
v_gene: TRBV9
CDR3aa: ASSAEHRGPNTEAF

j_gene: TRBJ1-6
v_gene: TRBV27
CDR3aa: ASSSRDFFDSPLH

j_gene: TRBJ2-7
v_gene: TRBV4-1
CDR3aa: ASSQEGGYEQY

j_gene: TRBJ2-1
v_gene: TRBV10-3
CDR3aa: AISEGSEQF

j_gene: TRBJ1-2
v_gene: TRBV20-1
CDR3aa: SASKRLFRKTYGYT

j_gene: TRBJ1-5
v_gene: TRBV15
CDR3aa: ATSRHRGTGAPNQPQH

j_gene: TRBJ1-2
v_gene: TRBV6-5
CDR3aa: ASSYRRGSLYGYT

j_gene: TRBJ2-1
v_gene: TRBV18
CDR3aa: ASSTYTDPTYNEQF

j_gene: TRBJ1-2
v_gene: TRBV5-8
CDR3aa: ASLTYHPRKTYGYT

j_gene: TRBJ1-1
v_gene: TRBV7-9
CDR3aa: ASSLGLAAEAF

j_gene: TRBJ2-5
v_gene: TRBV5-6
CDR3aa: ASSFPGRVETQY

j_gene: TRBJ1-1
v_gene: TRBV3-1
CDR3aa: ASSPPSPISIRTEAF

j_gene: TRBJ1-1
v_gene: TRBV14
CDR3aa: ASSQMRTITEAF

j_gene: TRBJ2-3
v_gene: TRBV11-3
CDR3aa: ASSLGENRRTDTQY

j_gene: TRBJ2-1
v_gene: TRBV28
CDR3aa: ASSSSGQSSYNEQF

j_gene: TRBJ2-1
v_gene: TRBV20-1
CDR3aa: SATQGLAGYNEQF

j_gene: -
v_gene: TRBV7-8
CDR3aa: ASSLARDDEQF

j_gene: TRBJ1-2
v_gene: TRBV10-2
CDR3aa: ASSLIGTSRETYGYT

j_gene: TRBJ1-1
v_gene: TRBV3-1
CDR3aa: ASSVGDPISIRTEAF

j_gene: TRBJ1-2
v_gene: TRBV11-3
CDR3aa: ASSCNFDLGKTYGYT

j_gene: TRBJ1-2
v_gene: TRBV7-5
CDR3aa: ISVPESNCEVGKTYGYT

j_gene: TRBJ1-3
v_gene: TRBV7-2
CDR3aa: ASSLYSGVGSGNTIY

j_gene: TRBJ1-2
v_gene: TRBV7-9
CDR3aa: ASSPRGRGYGYT

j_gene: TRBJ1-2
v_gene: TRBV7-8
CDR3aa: ASSGLKFTRKTYGHT

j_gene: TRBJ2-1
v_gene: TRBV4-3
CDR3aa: ASGQDKTPSLYEQF

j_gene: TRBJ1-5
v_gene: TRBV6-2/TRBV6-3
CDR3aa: ASSYQGRGNQPQH

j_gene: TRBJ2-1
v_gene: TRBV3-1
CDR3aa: ASSQSGTFFYNEQF